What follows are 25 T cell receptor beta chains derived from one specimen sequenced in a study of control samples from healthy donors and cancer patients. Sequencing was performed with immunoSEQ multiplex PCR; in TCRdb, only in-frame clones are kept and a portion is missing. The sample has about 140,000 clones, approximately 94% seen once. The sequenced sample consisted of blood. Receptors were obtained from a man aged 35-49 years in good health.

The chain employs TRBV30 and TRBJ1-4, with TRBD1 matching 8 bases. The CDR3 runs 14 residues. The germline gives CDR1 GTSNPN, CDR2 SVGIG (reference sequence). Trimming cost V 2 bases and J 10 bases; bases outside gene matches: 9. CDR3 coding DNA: TGTGCCTGGAGTCAGATAGGGACAGGCGGAAAACTGTTTTTT. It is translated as CAWSQIGTGGKLFF.

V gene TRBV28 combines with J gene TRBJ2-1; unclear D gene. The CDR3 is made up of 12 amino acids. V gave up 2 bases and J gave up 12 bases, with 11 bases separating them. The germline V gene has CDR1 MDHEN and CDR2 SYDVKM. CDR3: CASSLGVGGQFF. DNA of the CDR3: TGTGCCAGCAGTTTAGGGGTGGGCGGGCAGTTCTTC.

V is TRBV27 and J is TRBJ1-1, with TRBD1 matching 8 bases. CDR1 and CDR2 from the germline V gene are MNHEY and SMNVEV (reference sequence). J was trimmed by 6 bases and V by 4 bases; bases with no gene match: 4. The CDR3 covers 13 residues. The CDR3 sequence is CASSSGGLPEAFF. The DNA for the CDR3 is TGTGCCAGCAGTTCAGGGGGCCTCCCTGAAGCTTTCTTT.

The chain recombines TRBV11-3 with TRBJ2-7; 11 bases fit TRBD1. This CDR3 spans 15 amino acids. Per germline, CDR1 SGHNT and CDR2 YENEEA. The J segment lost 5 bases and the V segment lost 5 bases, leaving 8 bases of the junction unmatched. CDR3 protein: CASSDGQGALDEQYF. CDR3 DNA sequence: TGTGCCAGCAGCGACGGACAGGGGGCGCTGGACGAGCAGTACTTC.

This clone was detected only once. Written as DNA, the CDR3 is TGTGCCAGCAGCCTAGACAGGTTCGGCTACACCTTC. Protein sequence: CASSLDRFGYTF. This chain links TRBV5-6 with TRBJ1-2, with a possible D match to TRBD1 (6 bases). The CDR3 is 12 residues long. V shed 4 bases and J shed 8 bases, with 12 bases lying between them. The germline CDR1 and CDR2 sequences are SGHDT and YYEEEE.

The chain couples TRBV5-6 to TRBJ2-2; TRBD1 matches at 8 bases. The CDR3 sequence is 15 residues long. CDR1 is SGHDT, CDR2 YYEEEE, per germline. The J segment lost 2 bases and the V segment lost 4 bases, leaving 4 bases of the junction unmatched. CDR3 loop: CASSPGTGNTGELFF. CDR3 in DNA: TGTGCCAGCAGCCCGGGGACAGGAAACACCGGGGAGCTGTTTTTT.

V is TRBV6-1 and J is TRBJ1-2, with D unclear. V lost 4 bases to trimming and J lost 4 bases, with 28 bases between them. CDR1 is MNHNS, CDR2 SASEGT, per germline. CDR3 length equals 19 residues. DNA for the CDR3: TGTGCCAGCAGTGGTGCGGATCAGATATACTATGGACTCGCCTATGGCTACACCTTC. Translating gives CASSGADQIYYGLAYGYTF.

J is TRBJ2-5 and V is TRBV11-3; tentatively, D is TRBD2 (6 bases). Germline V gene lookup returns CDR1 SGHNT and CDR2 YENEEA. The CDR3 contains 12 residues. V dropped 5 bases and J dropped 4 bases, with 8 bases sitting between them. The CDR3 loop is CASSNSGETQYF. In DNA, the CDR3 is TGTGCCAGCAGCAATAGCGGAGAGACCCAGTACTTC.

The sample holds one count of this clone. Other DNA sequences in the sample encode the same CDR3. The CDR3 DNA is TGCGCCAGCAGCGGGGGACAGTTGAACACTGAAGCTTTCTTT. Its translation is CASSGGQLNTEAFF. The J gene is TRBJ1-1, the V gene TRBV5-1, with 7 bases aligning to TRBD1. V gave up 4 bases and J gave up 0 bases; unmatched junction bases: 3. This CDR3 has 14 amino acids. Germline lookup yields CDR1 SGHRS and CDR2 YFSETQ.

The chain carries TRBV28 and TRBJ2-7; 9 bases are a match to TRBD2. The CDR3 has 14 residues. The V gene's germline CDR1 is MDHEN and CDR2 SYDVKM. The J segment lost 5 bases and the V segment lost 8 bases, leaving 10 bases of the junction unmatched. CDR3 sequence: CASLKSGTSHEQYF. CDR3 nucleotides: TGTGCCAGCCTCAAGTCCGGGACTAGCCACGAGCAGTACTTC.

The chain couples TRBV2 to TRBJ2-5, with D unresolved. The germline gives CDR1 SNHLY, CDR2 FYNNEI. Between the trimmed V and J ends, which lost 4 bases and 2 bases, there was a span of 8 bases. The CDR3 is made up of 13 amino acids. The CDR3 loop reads CASSAIRQETQYF. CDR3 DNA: TGTGCCAGCAGTGCAATTAGACAAGAGACCCAGTACTTC.

The CDR3 sequence is CATSERGQNYGYTF. The CDR3 nucleotides read TGTGCCACCAGTGAGCGGGGACAGAACTATGGCTACACCTTC. V is TRBV24-1 and J is TRBJ1-2; TRBD1 matches at 7 bases. Germline CDR1 and CDR2: KGHDR and SFDVKD. The CDR3 spans 14 residues. Trimming at V came to 4 bases and at J to 2 bases, leaving 3 bases not matched to a gene.

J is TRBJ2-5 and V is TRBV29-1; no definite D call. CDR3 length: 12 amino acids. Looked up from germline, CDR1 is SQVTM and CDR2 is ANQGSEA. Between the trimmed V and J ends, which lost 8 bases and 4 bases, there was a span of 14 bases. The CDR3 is CSPRPLGETQYF. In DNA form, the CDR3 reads TGCAGCCCCCGACCGCTGGGAGAGACCCAGTACTTC.

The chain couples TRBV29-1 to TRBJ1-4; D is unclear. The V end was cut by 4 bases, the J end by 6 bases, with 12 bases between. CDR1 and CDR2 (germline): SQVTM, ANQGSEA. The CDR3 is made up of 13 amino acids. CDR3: CSVAVPNHEKLFF. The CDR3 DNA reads TGCAGCGTTGCGGTCCCTAATCATGAAAAACTGTTTTTT.

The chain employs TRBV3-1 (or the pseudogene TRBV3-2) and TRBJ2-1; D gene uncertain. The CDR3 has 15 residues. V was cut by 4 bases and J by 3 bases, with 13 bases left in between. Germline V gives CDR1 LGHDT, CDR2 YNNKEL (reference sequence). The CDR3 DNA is TGTGCCAGCAGCCCCACGACGGGCCTCTACAATGAGCAGTTCTTC. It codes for CASSPTTGLYNEQFF.

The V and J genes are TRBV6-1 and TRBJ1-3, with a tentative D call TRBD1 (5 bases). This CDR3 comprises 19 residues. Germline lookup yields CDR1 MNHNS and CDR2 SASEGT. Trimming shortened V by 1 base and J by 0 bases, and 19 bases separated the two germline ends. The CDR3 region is CASSEGTGPGVLSGNTIYF. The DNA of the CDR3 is TGTGCCAGCAGTGAAGGGACGGGGCCGGGGGTTCTCTCTGGAAACACCATATATTTT.

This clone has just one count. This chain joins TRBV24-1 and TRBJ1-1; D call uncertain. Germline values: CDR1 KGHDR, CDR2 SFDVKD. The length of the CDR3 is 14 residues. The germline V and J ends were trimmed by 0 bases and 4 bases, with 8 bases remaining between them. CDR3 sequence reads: CATSDLRWSTEAFF. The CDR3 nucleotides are TGTGCCACCAGTGATTTGCGGTGGTCCACTGAAGCTTTCTTT.

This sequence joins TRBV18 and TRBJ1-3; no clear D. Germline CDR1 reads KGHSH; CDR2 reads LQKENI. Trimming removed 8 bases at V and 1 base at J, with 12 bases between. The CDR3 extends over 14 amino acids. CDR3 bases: TGTGCCAGCCGAGGGCGTCGGTCTGGAAACACCATATATTTT. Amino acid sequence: CASRGRRSGNTIYF. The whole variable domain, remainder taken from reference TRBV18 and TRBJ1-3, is NAGVMQNPRHLVRRRGQEARLRCSPMKGHSHVYWYRQLPEEGLKFMVYLQKENIIDESGMPKERFSAEFPKEGPSILRIQQVVRGDSAAYFCASRGRRSGNTIYFGEGSWLTVV.

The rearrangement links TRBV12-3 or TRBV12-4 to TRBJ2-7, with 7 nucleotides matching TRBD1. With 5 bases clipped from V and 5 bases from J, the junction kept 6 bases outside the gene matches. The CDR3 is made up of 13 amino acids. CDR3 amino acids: CASSLDRANEQYF. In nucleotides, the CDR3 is TGTGCCAGCAGTCTCGACAGGGCCAACGAGCAGTACTTC.

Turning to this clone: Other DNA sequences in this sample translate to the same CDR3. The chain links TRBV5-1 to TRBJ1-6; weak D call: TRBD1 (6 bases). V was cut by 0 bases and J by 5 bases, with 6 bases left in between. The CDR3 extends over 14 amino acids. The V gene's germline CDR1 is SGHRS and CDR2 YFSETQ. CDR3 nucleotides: TGCGCCAGCAGCTTGGACAGGGATAATTCACCCCTCCACTTT. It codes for CASSLDRDNSPLHF.

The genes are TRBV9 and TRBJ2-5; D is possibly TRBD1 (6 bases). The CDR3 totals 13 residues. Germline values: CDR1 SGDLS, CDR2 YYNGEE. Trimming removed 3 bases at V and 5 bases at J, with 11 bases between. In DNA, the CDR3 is TGTGCCAGCAGCGCCAGGGGCGGTGAGACCCAGTACTTC. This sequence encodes CASSARGGETQYF. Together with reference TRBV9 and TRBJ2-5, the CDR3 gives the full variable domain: DSGVTQTPKHLITATGQRVTLRCSPRSGDLSVYWYQQSLDQGLQFLIQYYNGEERAKGNILERFSAQQFPDLHSELNLSSLELGDSALYFCASSARGGETQYFGPGTRLLVL.

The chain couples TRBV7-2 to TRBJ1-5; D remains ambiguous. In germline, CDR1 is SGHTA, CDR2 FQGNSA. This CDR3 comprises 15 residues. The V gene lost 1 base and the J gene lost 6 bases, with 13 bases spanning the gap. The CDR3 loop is CASSLVGQSFQPQHF. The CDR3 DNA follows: TGTGCCAGCAGCTTAGTTGGTCAATCTTTTCAGCCCCAGCATTTT.

The CDR3 region has the DNA TGTGCCAGTATCATAGATGGAGAGGCTGAAGCTTTCTTT. Translated: CASIIDGEAEAFF. V gene TRBV19 combines with J gene TRBJ1-1; D is unresolved. Germline CDR1 LNHDA, CDR2 SQIVND (reference sequence). V was pared by 7 bases and J by 6 bases, with 15 bases between. The CDR3 contains 13 residues.

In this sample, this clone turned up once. DNA for the CDR3: TGCGCCAGCAGCATAGCGGACGAGCAGTACTTC. The encoded protein is CASSIADEQYF. The chain employs TRBV5-1 and TRBJ2-7; maybe TRBD2 (6 bases). The CDR3 is made up of 11 amino acids. V dropped 4 bases and J dropped 5 bases, with 7 bases sitting between them. Germline-derived CDR1 and CDR2 are SGHRS and YFSETQ.

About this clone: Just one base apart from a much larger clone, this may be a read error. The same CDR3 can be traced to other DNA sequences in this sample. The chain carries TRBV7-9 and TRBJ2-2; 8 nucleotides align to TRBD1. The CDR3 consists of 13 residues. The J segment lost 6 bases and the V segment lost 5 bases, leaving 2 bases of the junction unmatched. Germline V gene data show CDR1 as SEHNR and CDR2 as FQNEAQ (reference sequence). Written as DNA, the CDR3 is TGTGCCAGCAGCCCACAGGGGGCCGGGGAGCTGTTTTTT. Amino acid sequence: CASSPQGAGELFF.